These 3 T cell receptor beta chains share one sample of origin, sequenced in a study of T cell repertoires in cytomegalovirus infection. TCRdb itself ran the reads through MiXCR, one entry per CDR3 protein. The sample lists fewer than 550,000 distinct CDR3 sequences, about 17% seen once, with more than 20% in the top ten. The sample taken for sequencing was CD8+ T cells from PBMCs. The origin of the receptors is a human donor in good health (CMV status not recorded). Some clones in this sample may be carry-over from other donors' samples.

This clonotype was counted many times. This chain uses TRBV7-9 with TRBJ2-2, with no clear D. V was cut by 6 bases and J by 5 bases, with 16 bases left in between. Germline V gives CDR1 SEHNR, CDR2 FQNEAQ (reference sequence). The CDR3 is made up of 15 amino acids. The CDR3 DNA sequence: TGTGCCAGCAGTTCTTATTACAATGGGACCGGGGAGCTGTTTTTT. This gives the protein CASSSYYNGTGELFF. The variable domain in full, with the rest retrieved from reference TRBV7-9 and TRBJ2-2, is DTGVSQNPRHKITKRGQNVTFRCDPISEHNRLYWYRQTLGQGPEFLTYFQNEAQLEKSRLLSDRFSAERPKGSFSTLEIQRTEQGDSAMYLCASSSYYNGTGELFFGEGSRLTVL.

V is TRBV25-1 and J is TRBJ2-7, with TRBD1 matching 9 bases. CDR1 is MGHDK and CDR2 is SYGVNS in the germline V gene. CDR3 size: 16 residues. J lost 2 bases, V lost 4 bases, and 9 bases had no gene match. The CDR3 region has the DNA TGTGCCAGCAGTGCCACATGGGGGACAGGGACCTACGAGCAGTACTTC. Translated, it gives CASSATWGTGTYEQYF.

V and J are TRBV20-1 and TRBJ2-1; 8 bases fit TRBD2. Trimming took 3 bases from V and 3 from J; bases not matched to a gene: 4. Germline lookup yields CDR1 DFQATT and CDR2 SNEGSKA (reference sequence). CDR3 length equals 14 residues. The CDR3 sequence is CSARSRGDYNEQFF. CDR3 bases: TGCAGTGCTAGGTCGCGGGGGGACTACAATGAGCAGTTCTTC.